Here is one T cell receptor (beta chain) with its context. Its specific antigen is unknown. Nothing much larger sits one base from this clone, and base qualities are not available. Library method: the immunoSEQ multiplex PCR assay. Around 10^5 TCR templates per sample were assayed by the deep sequencing platform. Genomic DNA extracted from sorted T cells was used for TCRbeta CDR3 sequencing. In the original analysis: The R programming language was used for clonal analysis of TCRbeta CDR3 data. Comparing unstimulated samples against CFSE-low samples taken after the reaction was how alloreactive CD4+ and CD8+ clones were defined. Regulatory or non-regulatory origin was assigned to alloreactive CD4+ clones by matching of sequences to sorted unstimulated Treg and non-Treg repertoires. The table comes from immuneACCESS by way of TCRdb, which keeps in-frame sequences with V and J called. Part of the clones is missing from these tables; in studies checked, under half for an unresolved V gene and the rest for unknown reasons. V and J calls plus clone size are reproduced from that table; the DNA served to infer D and trimming. Within this sample are around 100,000 clones, with 92% of them counted one time only. Clones ranked in the top ten supply 0.55% to 0.85% of the sample.

Sorted unstimulated T cells and proliferating T cells recovered from mixed lymphocyte reactions underwent TCRbeta CDR3 sequencing. Fresh whole blood from over 8 HLA-typed healthy donors was used to isolate PBMCs. To map where alloreactive clones came from, CD4+ regulatory T cells in the unstimulated state were FACS-sorted. The record originates from a study of siplizumab effects on memory and regulatory T cells (dated by TCRdb to between 2019 and 2020). About the full investigation: The effect of the anti-CD2 antibody siplizumab on alloreactive T-cell subsets was examined in allogeneic mixed lymphocyte reactions constructed from human PBMCs.

V is cut by 8 bases and J by 6 bases, and the space between the germline ends is 14 bases. The CDR3 measures 12 amino acids from cysteine to phenylalanine. The entry retains the CDR3 DNA only, 36 bases that are in frame from base 1. According to the germline V gene (reference sequence), CDR1 reads MNHNY and CDR2 reads SVGAGI. What the research found in general, with its limitations: Sequences below about 10^-5 frequency were poorly captured, so only a minor fraction of alloreactive clones could be mapped to unstimulated subsets. For roughly 75-95% of proliferating CD4+ or CD8+ clones, no naive or memory phenotype could be assigned. Of the alloreactive CD4+ clones that could be mapped, the Treg-derived share averaged around 70% with siplizumab compared with about 27% in control reactions. No functional confirmation was obtained for the suppressive function of proliferating Tregs from siplizumab cultures. Siplizumab significantly reduced the cumulative frequency of alloreactive sequences traceable to unstimulated CD4+ memory T cells. Unstimulated naive T cells appeared more diverse than memory T cells, and naive cells seemed to contribute substantially to the alloresponse.

The rearrangement combines TRBV6-6 with TRBJ2-7, with no confidently assigned D gene. This clonotype was sampled from a human donor in good health. What was sequenced was Tregs sorted from blood. Here is the DNA: TGTGCCAGCGCAGTTAGAATTGGCGAGCAGTACTTC. Translated, it gives CASAVRIGEQYF.